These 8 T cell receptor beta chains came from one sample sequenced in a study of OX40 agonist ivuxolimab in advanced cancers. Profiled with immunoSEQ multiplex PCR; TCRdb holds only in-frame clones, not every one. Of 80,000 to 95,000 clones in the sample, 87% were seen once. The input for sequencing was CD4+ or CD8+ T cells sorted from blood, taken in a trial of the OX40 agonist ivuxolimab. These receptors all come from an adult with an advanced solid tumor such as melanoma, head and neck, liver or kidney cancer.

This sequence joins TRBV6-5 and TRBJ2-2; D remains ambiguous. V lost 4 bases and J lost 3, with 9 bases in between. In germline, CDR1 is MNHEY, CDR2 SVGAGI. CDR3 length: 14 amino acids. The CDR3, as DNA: TGTGCCAGCAGTTCATCGATCTACACCGGGGAGCTGTTTTTT. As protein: CASSSSIYTGELFF.

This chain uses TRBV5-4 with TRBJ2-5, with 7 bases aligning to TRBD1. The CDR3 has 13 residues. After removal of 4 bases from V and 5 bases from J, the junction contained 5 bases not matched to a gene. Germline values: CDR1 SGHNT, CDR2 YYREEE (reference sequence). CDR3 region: CASSRDRVETQYF. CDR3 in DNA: TGTGCCAGCAGCCGTGACAGGGTTGAGACCCAGTACTTC. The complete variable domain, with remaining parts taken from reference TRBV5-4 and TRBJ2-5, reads ETGVTQSPTHLIKTRGQQVTLRCSSQSGHNTVSWYQQALGQGPQFIFQYYREEENGRGNFPPRFSGLQFPNYSSELNVNALELDDSALYLCASSRDRVETQYFGPGTRLLVL.

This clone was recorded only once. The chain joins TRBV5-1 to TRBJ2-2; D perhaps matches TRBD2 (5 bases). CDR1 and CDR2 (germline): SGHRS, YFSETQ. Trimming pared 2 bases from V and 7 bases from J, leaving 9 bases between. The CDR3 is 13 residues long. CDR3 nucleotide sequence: TGCGCCAGCAGCTTCGGGGATAGCGGGGAGCTGTTTTTT. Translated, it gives CASSFGDSGELFF.

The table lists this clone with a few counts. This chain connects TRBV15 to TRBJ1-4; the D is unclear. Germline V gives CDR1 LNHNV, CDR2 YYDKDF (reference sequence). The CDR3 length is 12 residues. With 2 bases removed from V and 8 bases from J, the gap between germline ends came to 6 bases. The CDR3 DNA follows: TGTGCCACCAGCAGATTTTCGGAAAAACTGTTTTTT. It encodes CATSRFSEKLFF. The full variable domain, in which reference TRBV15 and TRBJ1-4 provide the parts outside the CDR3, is DAMVIQNPRYQVTQFGKPVTLSCSQTLNHNVMYWYQQKSSQAPKLLFHYYDKDFNNEADTPDNFQSRRPNTSFCFLDIRSPGLGDTAMYLCATSRFSEKLFFGSGTQLSVL.

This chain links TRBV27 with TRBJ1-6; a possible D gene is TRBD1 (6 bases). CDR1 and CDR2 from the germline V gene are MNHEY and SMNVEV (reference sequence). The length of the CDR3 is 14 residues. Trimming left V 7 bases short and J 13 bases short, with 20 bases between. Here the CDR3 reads CASKFRQDLPPLHF. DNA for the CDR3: TGTGCCAGCAAATTCCGACAGGATTTGCCGCCCCTCCACTTT.

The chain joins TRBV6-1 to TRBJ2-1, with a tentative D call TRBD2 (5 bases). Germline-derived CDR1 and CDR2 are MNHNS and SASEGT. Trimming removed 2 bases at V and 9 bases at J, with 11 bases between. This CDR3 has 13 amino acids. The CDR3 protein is CASSERPGGEQFF. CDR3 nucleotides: TGTGCCAGCAGTGAACGGCCCGGAGGTGAGCAGTTCTTC.

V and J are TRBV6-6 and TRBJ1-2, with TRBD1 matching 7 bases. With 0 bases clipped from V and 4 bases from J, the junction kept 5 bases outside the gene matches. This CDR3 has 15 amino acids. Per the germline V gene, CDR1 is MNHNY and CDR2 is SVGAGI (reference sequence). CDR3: CASSYSGDRAYGYTF. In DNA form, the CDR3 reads TGTGCCAGCAGTTACTCGGGGGACAGAGCCTATGGCTACACCTTC.

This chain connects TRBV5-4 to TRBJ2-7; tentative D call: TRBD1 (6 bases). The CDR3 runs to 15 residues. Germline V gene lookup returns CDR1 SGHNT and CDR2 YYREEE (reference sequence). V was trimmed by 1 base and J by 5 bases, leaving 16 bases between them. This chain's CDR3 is CASSLSRDNLNEQYF. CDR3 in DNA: TGTGCCAGCAGCTTGTCCCGGGACAACCTAAACGAGCAGTACTTC.